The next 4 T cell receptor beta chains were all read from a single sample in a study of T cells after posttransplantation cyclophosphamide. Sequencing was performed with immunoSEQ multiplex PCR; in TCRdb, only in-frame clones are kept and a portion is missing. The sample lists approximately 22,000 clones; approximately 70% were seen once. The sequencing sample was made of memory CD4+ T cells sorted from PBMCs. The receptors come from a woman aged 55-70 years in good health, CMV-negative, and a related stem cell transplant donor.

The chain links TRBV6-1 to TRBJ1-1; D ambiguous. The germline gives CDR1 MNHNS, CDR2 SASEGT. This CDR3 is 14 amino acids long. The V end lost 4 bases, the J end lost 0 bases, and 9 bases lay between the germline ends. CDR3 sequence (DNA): TGTGCCAGCAGTGTTGGACTTCTGAACACTGAAGCTTTCTTT. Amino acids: CASSVGLLNTEAFF.

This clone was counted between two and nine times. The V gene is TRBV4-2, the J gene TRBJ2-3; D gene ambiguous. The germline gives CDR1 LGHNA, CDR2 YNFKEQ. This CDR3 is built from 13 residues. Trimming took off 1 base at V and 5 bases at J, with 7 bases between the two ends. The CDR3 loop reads CASSQARGDTQYF. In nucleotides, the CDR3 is TGTGCCAGCAGCCAAGCGCGAGGAGATACGCAGTATTTT.

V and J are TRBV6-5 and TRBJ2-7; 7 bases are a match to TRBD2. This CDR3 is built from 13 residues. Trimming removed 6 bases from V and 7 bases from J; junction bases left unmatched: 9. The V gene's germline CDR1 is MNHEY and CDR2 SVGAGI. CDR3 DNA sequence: TGTGCCAGCAGCCGGGGGGTCGCGGGGGAGCAGTACTTC. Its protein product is CASSRGVAGEQYF.

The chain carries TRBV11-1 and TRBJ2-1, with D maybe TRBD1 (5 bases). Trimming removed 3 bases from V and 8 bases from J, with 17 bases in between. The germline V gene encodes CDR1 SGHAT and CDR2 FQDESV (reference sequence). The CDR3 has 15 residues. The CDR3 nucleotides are TGTGCCAGCAGCTTCTGGCAGGGCGAAGGGGATGAGCAGTTCTTC. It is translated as CASSFWQGEGDEQFF.